This TCR beta chain was identified during a study of T cell responses to AZD1222 COVID-19 vaccine (dated by TCRdb to about 2021). Regarding the complete study: AZD1222 recipients whose second dose came at about 4 weeks and those whose second dose came at about 12 weeks were combined into one group, since spike-specific TCR depth and breadth did not differ between the two schedules. A total of 233 trial participants underwent TCR sequencing, of whom roughly 210 received two doses of AZD1222 and roughly 25 received two doses of the MenACWY control vaccine. Trial participants were enrolled by age into 18-55, 56-69 and 70-plus year subgroups, with roughly 160, 29 and 62 TCR-sequenced participants respectively.

General study outcomes and caveats: The 56-69-year group was small, and its depth increase did not reach significance, likely because of low power. Reportedly, close to half of the unique spike-specific TCRs recognized epitopes lying outside the regions that are mutated in the B.1.351 and B.1.1.7 variants. Because no day 14 peak-response samples were available, the repertoires could be characterized only after the peak T cell response. After two AZD1222 doses, spike-specific TCR breadth and depth were significantly higher than at day 0 and than in MenACWY recipients. Most participants were white British and females outnumbered males, and the authors suggested that clonal diversity may have been underestimated. CD4 TCRs associated with the vaccine covered the entire spike protein, and the dominant responses were in regions 160-218 and 743-854. Only five to seven AZD1222 recipients were SARS-CoV-2 seropositive at baseline, limiting conclusions about previously exposed vaccinees.

The CDR3 regions of human TCRbeta chains were analyzed by immunosequencing. The study's own analysis went as follows. Repertoire TCRs were matched against a reference library of SARS-CoV-2-specific TCRs generated with the MIRA antigen-specificity platform. Breadth meant the fraction of unique TCRs that were SARS-CoV-2-associated, whereas depth meant the fraction of total T cells that were SARS-CoV-2-associated. Using the MIRA data, each spike-specific TCR was assigned both to the spike region to which the TCR was reactive and to a CD4 or CD8 class. Log10-transformed breadth and depth values were compared by one-way ANOVA with Sidak's multiple comparisons tests. As stored in TCRdb, this immuneACCESS dataset retains in-frame rearrangements with V and J assigned. A fraction of the clones does not appear; measured against another copy, unresolved V genes explain less than half of the discrepancy, and the remainder lacks a known reason. The D gene and trimming were derived from the DNA, and the V and J assignments and clone size from that table. The sample table records around 99,000 clones; about 90% of these occur just once. 6.5% to 9.5% of the sample goes to the ten largest clones.

Interpreted using the paper, the time point label stands for: baseline before first vaccination. Vaccinee samples came from UK trials COV001 and COV002, including a single-blind randomized controlled phase 2/3 trial of AZD1222 (ChAdOx1 nCoV-19) in healthy adults. Trial participant PBMC samples were collected at day 0 and day 28 after the second dose for TCRbeta chain sequencing. About this clone itself: Its antigen remains undetermined. No clone much larger than this one lies a single base away; base qualities are absent.

The sequence came from an adult in good health. The sample was peripheral blood, taken on day 0 of AZD1222 vaccination.

Read as DNA, the sequence is TGTGCCAGCAGCTTTTCGACTAGCGGGGGGTGTGGCAATGAGCAGTTCTTC. It translates as CASSFSTSGGCGNEQFF. Recombination linked TRBV12-1 to TRBJ2-1; the table's D call, TRBD2, was not checked against the DNA. TRBV12-1 is reported as a pseudogene. Including cysteine and phenylalanine, the CDR3 has 17 amino acids. Only the CDR3 part of the read is kept: 51 bases, read in frame from the first base.